This T cell receptor beta chain derives from a study of CD8+CD57+ T cells in acquired aplastic anemia. Germline V gives CDR1 SEHNR, CDR2 FQNEAQ (reference sequence). CDR3 length: 14 amino acids. Flow cytometry had shown expanded CD8+CD57+ cells in the patients chosen for sequencing. Receipt of therapy had not occurred in any patient by the time of blood sampling. Template material for TCR beta VDJ and CDR3 profiling consisted of genomic DNA. TCRdb redid the calling of the reads with MiXCR, one entry per CDR3 protein. The sample includes roughly 160,000 distinct CDR3 sequences, around 50% of them seen just once. Turning to this clonotype: Just one base apart from a much larger clone, this may be a read error.

Sequencing was carried out using sorted CD4+, CD8+, or CD8+CD57+ T cells (not recorded which) from PBMCs. The rearrangement uses TRBV7-9 and TRBJ1-4; D not certain. This receptor was identified in a human donor with aplastic anemia. CDR3 protein: CASSADATNEKLLF. In DNA, the CDR3 is TGTGCCAGCAGCGCGGATGCAACTAATGAAAAACTGCTTTTT.